This T cell receptor (beta chain) was sequenced for a study of regulatory T cells in long-lasting Graves disease. Study background: Graves' patients, diagnosed recently, had received antithyroid drugs under 3 months.

Indicated time point: newly diagnosed GD, antithyroid drugs for less than 3 months. After RNA was extracted from PBMCs, the TCR library was made from it. This CDR3 has 16 amino acids. V gave up 4 bases and J gave up 5 bases, with 17 bases separating them. Germline lookup yields CDR1 MGHRA and CDR2 YSYEKL. Libraries of TCR beta came from iRepertoire HTBI primers plus Arm-PCR of CDR3 regions. TCRdb re-analysed the multiplex PCR reads in MiXCR, keeping a single row per CDR3 protein. The sample has around 500,000 distinct CDR3 sequences, 9.5% to 15% seen once. These same records also appear under a second study, on T cells in Graves' hyperthyroidism and ophthalmopathy.

This chain joins TRBV4-1 and TRBJ1-4; D unclear. The sequencing here drew on peripheral blood mononuclear cells (PBMCs), taken at new diagnosis, from a patient treated with antithyroid drugs. The sequence derives from a woman in her thirties with Graves disease. The CDR3 coding sequence is TGCGCCAGCAGCCGCCAAGGAGGGTGGGAAAATGAAAAACTGTTTTTT. Translating gives CASSRQGGWENEKLFF.